The 14 T cell receptor beta chains listed next were all sequenced from one sample in a study of cytomegalovirus exposure and HLA in healthy donors. The PCR had 60 Vbeta and 13 Jbeta primers. Data came from immunoSEQ multiplex PCR; TCRdb stores just in-frame clones and leaves some out. The data show some 270,000 clones, roughly 91% seen once. Input material: PBMCs. Receptors were obtained from a girl aged 2 to 10 in good health and CMV-seronegative.

This clone was seen once. The chain uses TRBV27 and TRBJ2-2, with a possible D match to TRBD2 (5 bases). Per the germline V gene, CDR1 is MNHEY and CDR2 is SMNVEV (reference sequence). This CDR3 spans 16 amino acids. The V gene lost 1 base and the J gene lost 1 base, with 10 bases spanning the gap. Written as DNA, the CDR3 is TGTGCCAGCAGTTTATGGGCAGGACTGAACACCGGGGAGCTGTTTTTT. It encodes CASSLWAGLNTGELFF.

This clone was seen a single time. The V gene is TRBV5-5, the J gene TRBJ1-2; TRBD1 aligns across 10 bases. The junction had 6 bases not matched to a gene; V was cut back by 3 bases and J by 4 bases. The CDR3 runs to 15 residues. Germline CDR1 is SGHKS and CDR2 is YYEKEE (reference sequence). The CDR3 nucleotides read TGTGCCAGCAGCTACGGGACAGGGGATAGCTATGGCTACACCTTC. It is translated as CASSYGTGDSYGYTF.

The chain joins TRBV6-5 to TRBJ2-1, with D possibly matching TRBD1 (5 bases). The length of the CDR3 is 14 residues. CDR1 and CDR2 (germline): MNHEY, SVGAGI. V was clipped by 4 bases and J by 7 bases, with 14 bases between them. CDR3 residues: CASSSGRGPNEQFF. CDR3 coding DNA: TGTGCCAGCAGTTCCGGAAGGGGTCCGAATGAGCAGTTCTTC.

This clone was recorded only once. The chain joins TRBV19 to TRBJ2-7, with 9 bases fitting TRBD2. CDR3 length: 14 residues. V lost 6 bases, J lost 7 bases, and 10 bases stayed unmatched. Germline V gene data show CDR1 as LNHDA and CDR2 as SQIVND (reference sequence). The CDR3 DNA reads TGTGCCAGTAGAAGGTCTAGCGGGACCCGGGAGCAGTACTTC. Its translation is CASRRSSGTREQYF.

The J gene is TRBJ2-7, the V gene TRBV6-4; no reliable D call. Germline V gene data show CDR1 as MRHNA and CDR2 as SNTAGT. Trimming stripped 10 bases from V and 4 bases from J, with 5 bases between. The CDR3 has 9 residues. The CDR3 spells CATVYEQYF. In DNA, the CDR3 is TGTGCCACCGTGTACGAGCAGTACTTC.

The rearrangement uses TRBV25-1 and TRBJ1-2; D remains unclear. Trimming stripped 1 base from V and 8 bases from J, with 17 bases between. Germline V gives CDR1 MGHDK, CDR2 SYGVNS. The CDR3 is 15 amino acids. Here the CDR3 DNA reads TGTGCCAGCAGTGAATTTGGCTCAATAGGCGGGGGCTACACCTTC. Encoded protein: CASSEFGSIGGGYTF.

The V call is TRBV9, the J call TRBJ2-3; the D gene is possibly TRBD1 (5 bases). V dropped 8 bases and J dropped 0 bases, with 13 bases sitting between them. The CDR3 length is 14 residues. The germline CDR1 and CDR2 sequences are SGDLS and YYNGEE. The CDR3 loop reads CASNAGLSTDTQYF. The CDR3 DNA reads as TGTGCCAGTAACGCAGGGCTCAGCACAGATACGCAGTATTTT.

This chain uses TRBV11-3 with TRBJ2-2; the match to TRBD2 covers 10 bases. CDR3 length: 16 residues. Trimming took 5 bases from V and 6 from J; bases not matched to a gene: 9. The germline V gene has CDR1 SGHNT and CDR2 YENEEA. DNA for the CDR3: TGTGCCAGCAGCCCGCCTGAGAGCGGGGGGGCCGGGGAGCTGTTTTTT. Its protein is CASSPPESGGAGELFF.

The chain carries TRBV29-1 and TRBJ1-2; the match to TRBD1 covers 8 bases. V lost 6 bases to trimming and J lost 4 bases; unmatched junction nucleotides: 10. CDR1 and CDR2 (germline): SQVTM, ANQGSEA. The CDR3 runs 14 residues. The DNA of the CDR3 is TGCAGCGTCCCCGTAGGACAGGGAAGCTATGGCTACACCTTC. Translation: CSVPVGQGSYGYTF. The whole variable domain, remainder taken from reference TRBV29-1 and TRBJ1-2, is SAVISQKPSRDICQRGTSLTIQCQVDSQVTMMFWYRQQPGQSLTLIATANQGSEATYESGFVIDKFPISRPNLTFSTLTVSNMSPEDSSIYLCSVPVGQGSYGYTFGSGTRLTVV.

Concerning this clone itself: The junction departs from the called germline gene at one end, perhaps through a read error. The rearrangement links TRBV7-9 to TRBJ2-7, with 13 bases that match TRBD2. Germline CDR1 reads SEHNR; CDR2 reads FQNEAQ (reference sequence). The CDR3 is 15 amino acids. The CDR3 DNA is TGTTCCAGCGGTCAACTAGCGGGGGGGGCCTACGAGCAGTACTTC. Amino acids: CSSGQLAGGAYEQYF.

V is TRBV11-2 and J is TRBJ2-7, with a tentative D call TRBD2 (6 bases). Germline-derived CDR1 and CDR2 are SGHAT and FQNNGV. This CDR3 spans 14 amino acids. With 1 base removed from V and 4 bases from J, the gap between germline ends came to 11 bases. CDR3 coding DNA: TGTGCCAGCAGCTTAGGCGTGGGAGGATACGAGCAGTACTTC. It translates to CASSLGVGGYEQYF.

The genes are TRBV2 and TRBJ1-2; possibly TRBD1 for D (5 bases). V lost 7 bases and J 0 bases, leaving 12 bases between the germline ends. The CDR3 has 14 amino acids. From germline, CDR1 is SNHLY and CDR2 FYNNEI. As DNA, the CDR3 is TGTGCCAGCACTGGACAAGCATCTAACTATGGCTACACCTTC. Its translation: CASTGQASNYGYTF.

The V call is TRBV6-1, the J call TRBJ1-1; 7 bases line up with TRBD1. Germline CDR1 MNHNS, CDR2 SASEGT. CDR3 length: 16 amino acids. Trimming removed 2 bases from V and 4 bases from J; junction bases left unmatched: 10. This CDR3 is CASSEPGQLSRTEAFF. The CDR3, as DNA: TGTGCCAGCAGTGAACCGGGACAGTTAAGCCGCACTGAAGCTTTCTTT.

This chain connects TRBV13 to TRBJ1-3, with D perhaps TRBD1 (6 bases). Germline assignment: CDR1 PRHDT and CDR2 FYEKMQ (reference sequence). Trimming took off 0 bases at V and 3 bases at J, with 18 bases between the two ends. The CDR3 length is 18 residues. CDR3 protein: CASSLGAGVETNGNTIYF. The CDR3 nucleotides are TGTGCCAGCAGCTTAGGTGCAGGGGTCGAGACGAATGGAAACACCATATATTTT.